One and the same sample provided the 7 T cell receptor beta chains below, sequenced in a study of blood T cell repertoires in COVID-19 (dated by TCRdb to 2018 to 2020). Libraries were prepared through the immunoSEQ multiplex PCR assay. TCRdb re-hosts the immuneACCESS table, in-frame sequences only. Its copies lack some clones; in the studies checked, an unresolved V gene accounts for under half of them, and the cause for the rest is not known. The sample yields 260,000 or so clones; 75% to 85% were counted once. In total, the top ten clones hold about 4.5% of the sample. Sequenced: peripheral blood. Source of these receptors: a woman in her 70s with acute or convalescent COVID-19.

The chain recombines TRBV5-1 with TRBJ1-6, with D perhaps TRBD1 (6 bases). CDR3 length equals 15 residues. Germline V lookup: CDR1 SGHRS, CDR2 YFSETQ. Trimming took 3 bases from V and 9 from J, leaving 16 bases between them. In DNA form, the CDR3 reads TGCGCCAGCAGCTCGGTGGCAGGGGAGGGTTCACCCCTCCACTTT. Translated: CASSSVAGEGSPLHF. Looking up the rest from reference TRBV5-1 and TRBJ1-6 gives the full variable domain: KAGVTQTPRYLIKTRGQQVTLSCSPISGHRSVSWYQQTPGQGLQFLFEYFSETQRNKGNFPGRFSGRQFSNSRSEMNVSTLELGDSALYLCASSSVAGEGSPLHFGNGTRLTVT.

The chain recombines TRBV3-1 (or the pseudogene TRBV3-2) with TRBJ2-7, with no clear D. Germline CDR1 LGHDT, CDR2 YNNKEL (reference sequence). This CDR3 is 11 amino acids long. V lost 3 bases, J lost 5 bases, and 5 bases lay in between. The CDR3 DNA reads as TGTGCCAGCAGCCAGGGCCACGAGCAGTACTTC. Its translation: CASSQGHEQYF.

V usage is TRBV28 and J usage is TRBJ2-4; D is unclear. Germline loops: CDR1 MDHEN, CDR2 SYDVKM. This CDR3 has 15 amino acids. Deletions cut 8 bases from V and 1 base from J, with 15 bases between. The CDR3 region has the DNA TGTGCCAGCTCGTATGGGCAAGATGCCAAAAACATTCAGTACTTC. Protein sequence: CASSYGQDAKNIQYF.

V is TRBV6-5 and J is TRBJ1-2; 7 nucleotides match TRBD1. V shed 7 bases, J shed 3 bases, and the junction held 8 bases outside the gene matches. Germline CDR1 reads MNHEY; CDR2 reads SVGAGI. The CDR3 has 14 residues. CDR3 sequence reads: CASTRRGGDYGYTF. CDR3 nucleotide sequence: TGTGCCAGCACCCGAAGAGGGGGCGACTATGGCTACACCTTC.

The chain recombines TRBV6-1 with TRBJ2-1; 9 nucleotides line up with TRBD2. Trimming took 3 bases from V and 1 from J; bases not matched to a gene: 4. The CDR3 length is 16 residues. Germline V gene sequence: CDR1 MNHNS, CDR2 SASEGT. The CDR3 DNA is TGTGCCAGCAGTGATCAGCGGGGGGCTTCCTACAATGAGCAGTTCTTC. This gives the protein CASSDQRGASYNEQFF.

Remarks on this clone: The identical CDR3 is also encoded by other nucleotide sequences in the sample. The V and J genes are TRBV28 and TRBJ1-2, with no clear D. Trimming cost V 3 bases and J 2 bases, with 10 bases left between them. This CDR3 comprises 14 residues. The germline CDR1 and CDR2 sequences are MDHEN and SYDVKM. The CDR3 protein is CASSLGSGNYGYTF. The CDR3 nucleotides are TGTGCCAGCAGTTTGGGCAGCGGGAACTATGGCTACACCTTC.

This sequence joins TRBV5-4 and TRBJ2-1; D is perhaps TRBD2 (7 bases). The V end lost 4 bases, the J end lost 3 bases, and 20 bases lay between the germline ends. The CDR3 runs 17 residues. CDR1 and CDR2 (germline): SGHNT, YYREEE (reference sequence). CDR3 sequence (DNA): TGTGCCAGCAGCGCCGACGGGGGGCAGGGATTCTACAATGAGCAGTTCTTC. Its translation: CASSADGGQGFYNEQFF.